The subject of this entry is one T cell receptor beta chain. Its specificity is not known. The sample originates from a study of cytomegalovirus exposure and HLA in healthy donors. Study outcomes and limitations: Most observed TCR sequences were rare, whereas some public TCRs were detected in many donors. Later on, an analysis tied 15,000 to 20,000 TCR beta sequences to HLA alleles at 0.05 false discovery rate.

In the PCR, 60 Vbeta and 13 Jbeta primers were used. Sequencing used immunoSEQ multiplex PCR; TCRdb keeps in-frame clones, though not all of them. The repertoire has some 80,000 clones, about 78% of them found once; the top ten carry 5.9%. V was shortened by 7 bases and J by 4 bases, with 10 bases between the two germline ends. This CDR3 has 11 residues. Germline CDR1 is DFQATT and CDR2 is SNEGSKA (reference sequence). Sequenced material: PBMCs. The chain is built from TRBV20-1 and TRBJ1-1, with unresolved D. The sequence derives from a man aged 18 to 29 in good health and CMV-seropositive. CDR3 sequence reads: CSVRVATEAFF. CDR3 DNA: TGCAGTGTTCGAGTAGCCACTGAAGCTTTCTTT.